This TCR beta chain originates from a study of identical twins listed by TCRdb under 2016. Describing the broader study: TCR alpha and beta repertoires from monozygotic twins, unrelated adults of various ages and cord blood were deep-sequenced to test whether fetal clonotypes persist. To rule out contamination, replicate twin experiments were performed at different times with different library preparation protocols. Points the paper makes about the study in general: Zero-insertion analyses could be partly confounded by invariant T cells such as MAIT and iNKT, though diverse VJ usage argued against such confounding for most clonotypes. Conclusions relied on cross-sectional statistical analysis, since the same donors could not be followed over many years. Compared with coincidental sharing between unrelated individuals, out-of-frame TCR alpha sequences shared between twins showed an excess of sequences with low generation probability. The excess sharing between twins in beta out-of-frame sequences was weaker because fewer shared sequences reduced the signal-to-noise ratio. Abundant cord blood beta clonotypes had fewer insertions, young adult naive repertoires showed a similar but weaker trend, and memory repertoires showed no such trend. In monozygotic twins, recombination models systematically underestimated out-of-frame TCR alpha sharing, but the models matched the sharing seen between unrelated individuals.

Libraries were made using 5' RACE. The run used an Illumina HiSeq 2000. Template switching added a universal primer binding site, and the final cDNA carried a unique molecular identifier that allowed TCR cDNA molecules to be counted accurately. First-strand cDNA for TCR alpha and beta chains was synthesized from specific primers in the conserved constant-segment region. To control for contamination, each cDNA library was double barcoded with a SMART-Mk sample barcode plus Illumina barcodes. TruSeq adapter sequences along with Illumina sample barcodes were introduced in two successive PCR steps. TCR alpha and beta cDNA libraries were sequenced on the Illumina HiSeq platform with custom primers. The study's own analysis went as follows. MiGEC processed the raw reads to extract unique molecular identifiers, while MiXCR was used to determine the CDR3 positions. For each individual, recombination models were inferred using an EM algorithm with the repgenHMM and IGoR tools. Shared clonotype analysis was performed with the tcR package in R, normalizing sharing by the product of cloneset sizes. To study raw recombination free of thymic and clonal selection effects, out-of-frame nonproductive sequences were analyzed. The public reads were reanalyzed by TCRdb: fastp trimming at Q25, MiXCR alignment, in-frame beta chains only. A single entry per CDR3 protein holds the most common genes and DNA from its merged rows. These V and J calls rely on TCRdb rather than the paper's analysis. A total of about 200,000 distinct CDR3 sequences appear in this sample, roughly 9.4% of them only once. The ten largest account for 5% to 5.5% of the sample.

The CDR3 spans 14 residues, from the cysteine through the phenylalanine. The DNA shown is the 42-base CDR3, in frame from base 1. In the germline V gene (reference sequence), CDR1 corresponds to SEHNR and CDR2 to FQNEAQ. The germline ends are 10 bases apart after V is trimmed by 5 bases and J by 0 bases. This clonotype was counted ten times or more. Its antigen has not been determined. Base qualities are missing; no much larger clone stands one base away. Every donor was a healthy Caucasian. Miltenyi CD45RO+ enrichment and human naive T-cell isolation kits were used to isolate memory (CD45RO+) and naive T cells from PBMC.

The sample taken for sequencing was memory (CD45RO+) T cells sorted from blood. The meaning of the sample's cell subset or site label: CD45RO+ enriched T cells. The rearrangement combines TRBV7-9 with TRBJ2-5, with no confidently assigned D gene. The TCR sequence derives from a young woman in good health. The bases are TGTGCCAGCAGCCCCACTGGAAACCAAGAGACCCAGTACTTC. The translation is CASSPTGNQETQYF. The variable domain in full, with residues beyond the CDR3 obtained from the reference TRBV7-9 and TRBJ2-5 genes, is DTGVSQNPRHKITKRGQNVTFRCDPISEHNRLYWYRQTLGQGPEFLTYFQNEAQLEKSRLLSDRFSAERPKGSFSTLEIQRTEQGDSAMYLCASSPTGNQETQYFGPGTRLLVL.